A selection of T cell receptor beta chains follows, all from one sample in a study of control samples from healthy donors and cancer patients. Profiled with immunoSEQ multiplex PCR; TCRdb holds only in-frame clones, not every one. The table records 18,000 or so clones, 85% to 90% of them present only once. Sequencing used PBMCs. The receptors here all came from a woman in her 70s with colorectal cancer. The CDR3 runs from the conserved cysteine through the conserved F or W. The D gene is left open where the match is weak.

cdr3_aa: CASSLGPLARRSYNEQFF
v_call: TRBV7-2
d_call: .

cdr3_aa: CASSHRGSPLHF
v_call: TRBV6-5
d_call: TRBD1

cdr3_aa: CASSLAGLHSNEQFF
v_call: TRBV7-3
d_call: .

cdr3_aa: CASRRDSSYNSPLHF
v_call: TRBV7-2
d_call: TRBD1

cdr3_aa: CASVQRGLGDYGYTF
v_call: TRBV13
d_call: .

cdr3_aa: CASSSLGELFF
v_call: TRBV6-5
d_call: .

cdr3_aa: CASSLTGGISKNIQYF
v_call: TRBV11-1
d_call: .

cdr3_aa: CASSLGTSLGAYNSPLHF
v_call: TRBV25-1
d_call: .

cdr3_aa: CASSFRGGLSGNTIYF
v_call: TRBV11-3
d_call: .

cdr3_aa: CASSLGVDRGDEQYF
v_call: TRBV5-4
d_call: TRBD1

cdr3_aa: CASSQDLGGGVAGELFF
v_call: TRBV4-3
d_call: TRBD2

cdr3_aa: CASSNGLAGVYEQYF
v_call: TRBV6-2/TRBV6-3
d_call: TRBD2

cdr3_aa: CASSEGASYEQYF
v_call: TRBV5-1
d_call: .

cdr3_aa: CASSEVWGELFF
v_call: TRBV9
d_call: .

cdr3_aa: CASSTRTGGVREKLFF
v_call: TRBV3-1/TRBV3-2
d_call: TRBD1

cdr3_aa: CASSLATGADTQYF
v_call: TRBV5-1
d_call: .